This TCR beta chain was observed in a study of shared clonotypes between healthy human individuals. General study results and limits: Despite large depth, rarefaction showed incomplete sorted-subset sequencing.

At the deep level, the assay was run. Using immunoSEQ multiplex PCR, the repertoire was profiled, and TCRdb retains in-frame clones only, with some absent. The table shows around 1.6 million clones, with nearly 99% occurring only once. Details on this clone: As yet, its antigen is unknown.

Per the germline V gene, CDR1 is SGHTA and CDR2 is FQGTGA. The CDR3 contains 13 residues. Germline trimming cut 3 bases from V and 8 bases from J; bases unmatched to any gene: 5. The donors, healthy adults who were HIV-negative, had experienced no recent acute infections or vaccinations. The sequence was obtained from a man in his thirties or forties in good health. V and J are TRBV7-3 and TRBJ1-2; 8 bases align to TRBD1. The sequenced sample consisted of naive CD4+ T cells sorted from blood. The subset here: CD45RA+ positively selected. As DNA, the CDR3 is TGTGCCAGCAGCTTCAGACAGGGGATCGGCTACACCTTC. This gives the protein CASSFRQGIGYTF.